This TCR beta chain stems from a study of T cells expressing NK-cell markers. After re-calling the 5' RACE reads, TCRdb lists one entry per CDR3 protein, DNA absent. Recorded for this sample: about 380,000 distinct CDR3 sequences. Study-wide results and limits: The CD3+CD56-NKG2C+ fraction was also led by these clonotypes in a handful of donors.

Germline loops: CDR1 SEHNR, CDR2 FQNEAQ (reference sequence). The CDR3 is made up of 14 amino acids. Turning to this clonotype: Its cognate antigen is unknown.

Sequenced sample: blood T cells: a sorted CD56 or NKG2C T cell subset, CD4+ or CD8+ T cells, or bulk PBMC T cells (not recorded which). This TCR was sampled from a man between 18 and 69 years old in good health. The V call is TRBV7-9, the J call TRBJ1-5; without DNA, the TCRdb call of TRBD1 cannot be checked. CDR3 loop: CASSFWGEGQPQHF.